These 23 T cell receptor beta chains originate from one sample sequenced in a study of blood T cell repertoires in COVID-19. TCRdb's table, derived via immunoSEQ multiplex PCR, lists solely in-frame clones and lacks some. The repertoire includes some 190,000 clones, roughly 80% of them detected once, and approximately 6.9% sits in the top ten. The sample consisted of peripheral blood. The receptor source for this set is a man aged 55-75 years with acute or convalescent COVID-19.

The chain links TRBV24-1 to TRBJ1-2, with TRBD1 matching 8 bases. Germline V gene sequence: CDR1 KGHDR, CDR2 SFDVKD. This CDR3 region has 16 residues. V was pared by 4 bases and J by 4 bases, with 10 bases of the junction left unmatched. The CDR3 coding sequence is TGTGCCACCAGTGACCCCCGACAGGGGCAGAGCTATGGCTACACCTTC. Its translation: CATSDPRQGQSYGYTF.

V and J are TRBV2 and TRBJ1-5; TRBD1 aligns across 7 bases. The germline V gene has CDR1 SNHLY and CDR2 FYNNEI. The CDR3 covers 16 residues. J lost 4 bases, V lost 6 bases, and 12 bases had no gene match. Written as DNA, the CDR3 is TGTGCCAGCAGAGAATCAGGATCGACAGGGAATCAGCCCCAGCATTTT. Its protein product is CASRESGSTGNQPQHF.

This clone was counted between two and nine times. The chain combines TRBV4-3 with TRBJ2-7, with 12 bases fitting TRBD2. V gave up 4 bases and J gave up 4 bases; unmatched junction bases: 5. Germline lookup yields CDR1 LGHNA and CDR2 YSLEER. The CDR3 runs 15 residues. CDR3 loop: CASSPLTSGGYEQYF. In DNA form, the CDR3 reads TGCGCCAGCAGCCCGTTAACTAGCGGGGGGTACGAGCAGTACTTC.

In its sample, this clone was seen once. J is TRBJ1-1 and V is TRBV5-4; 11 nucleotides align to TRBD1. CDR3 length: 15 amino acids. Per germline, CDR1 SGHNT and CDR2 YYREEE (reference sequence). The trim removed 0 bases at V and 4 bases at J, leaving 2 bases unmatched. The CDR3 reads CASSLGGTGGTEAFF. As DNA, the CDR3 is TGTGCCAGCAGCTTGGGAGGGACAGGGGGCACTGAAGCTTTCTTT. The full variable domain, in which reference TRBV5-4 and TRBJ1-1 provide the parts outside the CDR3, is ETGVTQSPTHLIKTRGQQVTLRCSSQSGHNTVSWYQQALGQGPQFIFQYYREEENGRGNFPPRFSGLQFPNYSSELNVNALELDDSALYLCASSLGGTGGTEAFFGQGTRLTVV.

This clone was detected only a few times. The V and J genes are TRBV6-2 or TRBV6-3 and TRBJ1-1; 10 bases are shared with TRBD1. Per the germline V gene, CDR1 is MNHEY and CDR2 is SVGEGT. The CDR3 is 15 residues long. J was trimmed by 0 bases and V by 5 bases; bases with no gene match: 3. CDR3 DNA: TGTGCCAGCAGTGACAGGGGGCCTATGAACACTGAAGCTTTCTTT. Amino acids: CASSDRGPMNTEAFF.

The V and J genes are TRBV7-3 and TRBJ2-2, with 8 bases matching TRBD2. CDR1 and CDR2 from the germline V gene are SGHTA and FQGTGA. V lost 2 bases, J lost 0 bases, and 5 bases stayed unmatched. This CDR3 region has 17 residues. The CDR3 loop is CASSLVAGRANTGELFF. In nucleotides, the CDR3 is TGTGCCAGCAGCTTAGTAGCGGGGCGCGCGAACACCGGGGAGCTGTTTTTT.

This rearrangement joins TRBV5-1 to TRBJ2-3; 9 bases fit TRBD2. Germline values: CDR1 SGHRS, CDR2 YFSETQ. The CDR3 contains 16 residues. With V trimmed by 6 bases and J by 2 bases, 10 bases remained unmatched. The CDR3 loop is CASTLAGGLTTDTQYF. In DNA, the CDR3 is TGCGCCAGCACGCTGGCGGGGGGGCTAACCACAGATACGCAGTATTTT.

This clone was found a few times. V gene TRBV14 combines with J gene TRBJ2-7; 8 bases are a match to TRBD2. The CDR3 loop spans 18 amino acids. V lost 2 bases, J lost 3 bases, and 15 bases stayed unmatched. Germline loops: CDR1 SGHDN, CDR2 FVKESK. The CDR3 nucleotides are TGTGCCAGCAGCCAAAGAAGGCGAGCGGGGGCCCAAAACTACGAGCAGTACTTC. Translating gives CASSQRRRAGAQNYEQYF.

This clone occurred once. The chain recombines TRBV5-4 with TRBJ2-1; the D gene is possibly TRBD2 (6 bases). The V and J ends lost 0 bases and 14 bases respectively, with 9 bases between them. Germline V gene data show CDR1 as SGHNT and CDR2 as YYREEE (reference sequence). The CDR3 extends over 11 amino acids. CDR3 sequence (DNA): TGTGCCAGCAGCTTGGGACTAGAAGAGTTCTTC. Protein product: CASSLGLEEFF. The whole variable domain, remainder taken from reference TRBV5-4 and TRBJ2-1, is ETGVTQSPTHLIKTRGQQVTLRCSSQSGHNTVSWYQQALGQGPQFIFQYYREEENGRGNFPPRFSGLQFPNYSSELNVNALELDDSALYLCASSLGLEEFFGPGTRLTVL.

The V call is TRBV9, the J call TRBJ1-5; 8 bases are a match to TRBD1. The CDR3 spans 14 residues. Germline loops: CDR1 SGDLS, CDR2 YYNGEE. V lost 3 bases, J lost 4 bases, and 3 bases stayed unmatched. The CDR3 here is CASSDQGANQPQHF. CDR3 nucleotide sequence: TGTGCCAGCAGCGACCAGGGGGCAAATCAGCCCCAGCATTTT.

The rearrangement links TRBV12-3 or TRBV12-4 to TRBJ1-2; tentatively, D is TRBD1 (6 bases). This CDR3 has 13 residues. Between the trimmed V and J ends, which lost 2 bases and 7 bases, there was a span of 11 bases. Here the CDR3 DNA reads TGTGCCAGCAGTTTAAACAGGGCCCTTGGCTACACCTTC. Translating it yields CASSLNRALGYTF.

CDR3 amino acids: CASSLSGRGGTDTQYF. CDR3 bases: TGTGCCAGCAGCCTTAGCGGGCGGGGGGGAACAGATACGCAGTATTTT. This chain links TRBV11-2 with TRBJ2-3; 9 bases are shared with TRBD2. Germline lookup yields CDR1 SGHAT and CDR2 FQNNGV. The CDR3 totals 16 residues. J gave up 3 bases and V 5 bases, and 9 bases lay outside the gene matches.

J is TRBJ1-1 and V is TRBV6-6; 9 bases fit TRBD1. The CDR3 spans 13 residues. Germline V CDR1 and CDR2: MNHNY, SVGAGI (reference sequence). The V segment lost 6 bases and the J segment 10 bases; nucleotides outside the gene matches: 9. Here the CDR3 reads CASRDRGAGRAFF. The CDR3 DNA is TGTGCCAGCAGGGACAGGGGAGCTGGGAGAGCTTTCTTT.

This clone was detected a few times. The chain couples TRBV6-5 to TRBJ2-3, with D perhaps matching TRBD1 (5 bases). The V and J ends lost 7 bases and 5 bases respectively, with 19 bases between them. Germline CDR1 MNHEY, CDR2 SVGAGI. The CDR3 consists of 15 residues. CDR3: CASMAQGFRGDTQYF. The CDR3 DNA reads as TGTGCCAGCATGGCCCAGGGTTTCAGAGGAGATACGCAGTATTTT.

This chain links TRBV4-2 with TRBJ2-1, with 8 positions matching TRBD2. Trimming cost V 0 bases and J 4 bases; bases outside gene matches: 8. The CDR3 consists of 17 residues. CDR1 LGHNA and CDR2 YNFKEQ come from the germline V gene. The CDR3 DNA is TGTGCCAGCAGCCAAGATCTTAAGGCGGGGGGATACAATGAGCAGTTCTTC. It specifies CASSQDLKAGGYNEQFF.

The V call is TRBV15, the J call TRBJ2-5; 12 bases line up with TRBD2. CDR1 is LNHNV, CDR2 YYDKDF, per germline (reference sequence). The V gene end was trimmed by 0 bases and the J gene end by 9 bases; junction bases not matched to a gene: 11. CDR3 size: 17 residues. The CDR3: CATSRERTSGTERAQYF. The CDR3 DNA reads TGTGCCACCAGCAGAGAGAGGACTAGCGGGACTGAAAGGGCCCAGTACTTC.

This clone was found once. Within the sample, other DNA sequences also encode this same CDR3. V is TRBV3-1 (or the pseudogene TRBV3-2) and J is TRBJ2-2; 7 bases are a match to TRBD1. The CDR3 spans 16 residues. The germline V gene encodes CDR1 LGHDT and CDR2 YNNKEL (reference sequence). V lost 4 bases to trimming and J lost 2 bases; unmatched junction nucleotides: 7. For the CDR3, the DNA is TGTGCCAGCAGCCCCCGGACAGGACTTAACACCGGGGAGCTGTTTTTT. This translates into CASSPRTGLNTGELFF.

This clone was recorded a few times. The chain carries TRBV3-1 (or the pseudogene TRBV3-2) and TRBJ2-1; TRBD2 aligns across 13 bases. This CDR3 has 16 amino acids. CDR1 is LGHDT, CDR2 YNNKEL, per germline (reference sequence). With V trimmed by 5 bases and J by 6 bases, 7 bases remained unmatched. The chain's CDR3 is CASSYHGLAGVNEQFF. CDR3 sequence (DNA): TGTGCCAGCAGCTATCACGGACTAGCGGGAGTCAATGAGCAGTTCTTC.

This chain uses TRBV12-3 or TRBV12-4 with TRBJ2-3, with D tentatively TRBD2 (5 bases). The V gene lost 6 bases and the J gene lost 6 bases, with 10 bases spanning the gap. This CDR3 spans 12 amino acids. DNA for the CDR3: TGTGCCAGCAGCCAGACTACGGATACGCAGTATTTT. This encodes CASSQTTDTQYF.

This chain connects TRBV6-5 to TRBJ2-1; 8 nucleotides line up with TRBD2. The CDR3 loop spans 14 amino acids. Germline trimming cut 10 bases from V and 4 bases from J; bases unmatched to any gene: 9. Looked up from germline, CDR1 is MNHEY and CDR2 is SVGAGI. CDR3 residues: CATQGTSGYNEQFF. In nucleotides, the CDR3 is TGTGCCACCCAAGGAACTAGCGGATACAATGAGCAGTTCTTC.

This chain links TRBV19 with TRBJ1-5, with 9 positions matching TRBD1. This CDR3 comprises 14 residues. Germline trimming cut 2 bases from V and 7 bases from J; bases unmatched to any gene: 3. Germline CDR1 and CDR2: LNHDA and SQIVND (reference sequence). CDR3 DNA sequence: TGTGCCAGTAGTATAAGGGACAGGGCCCAGCCCCAGCATTTT. This gives the protein CASSIRDRAQPQHF. Together with reference TRBV19 and TRBJ1-5, the CDR3 gives the full variable domain: DGGITQSPKYLFRKEGQNVTLSCEQNLNHDAMYWYRQDPGQGLRLIYYSQIVNDFQKGDIAEGYSVSREKKESFPLTVTSAQKNPTAFYLCASSIRDRAQPQHFGDGTRLSIL.

This chain links TRBV9 with TRBJ1-1, with 8 bases identical to TRBD1. After removal of 3 bases from V and 4 bases from J, the junction contained 2 bases not matched to a gene. The germline gives CDR1 SGDLS, CDR2 YYNGEE. The CDR3 is 13 amino acids. DNA of the CDR3: TGTGCCAGCAGCGAAACAGGGGGCACTGAAGCTTTCTTT. Translation: CASSETGGTEAFF.

The gene calls are TRBV5-1 and TRBJ2-7, with 10 bases matching TRBD1. With V trimmed by 4 bases and J by 4 bases, 11 bases remained unmatched. This CDR3 spans 16 amino acids. Germline CDR1 is SGHRS and CDR2 is YFSETQ. CDR3 amino acids: CASSPSPRQGAYEQYF. The DNA of the CDR3 is TGCGCCAGCAGCCCTAGCCCCCGACAGGGGGCATACGAGCAGTACTTC.